The 12 T cell receptor beta chains reported below all come from one sample, sequenced in a study of spatial heterogeneity in lung cancer. Each CDR3 protein gets one entry after TCRdb re-called the 5' RACE reads with MiXCR. The data contain approximately 22,000 distinct CDR3 sequences, 4.5% to 7% of them seen just once; the ten biggest clones take up over 30%. The sample's time point: sample taken at primary tumor resection. Sequenced material: PBMCs, taken at surgery. These receptors originate from a male donor with early-stage non-small cell lung cancer.

The table lists this clonotype with many counts. V and J are TRBV20-1 and TRBJ1-5; D call uncertain. The CDR3 is 12 amino acids. Trimming took off 7 bases at V and 6 bases at J, with 13 bases between the two ends. Germline CDR1 reads DFQATT; CDR2 reads SNEGSKA (reference sequence). The CDR3 loop is CSVSGHLQPQHF. CDR3 DNA: TGCAGTGTATCTGGGCATCTTCAGCCCCAGCATTTT.

The chain combines TRBV4-2 with TRBJ2-2; D call uncertain. CDR1 is LGHNA, CDR2 YNFKEQ, per germline. The V end lost 4 bases, the J end lost 3 bases, and 15 bases lay between the germline ends. The CDR3 sequence is 16 residues long. The CDR3 protein is CASSLETGLDTGELFF. Written as DNA, the CDR3 is TGTGCCAGCAGCCTAGAGACGGGTTTGGACACCGGGGAGCTGTTTTTT.

This clonotype was seen repeatedly, ten times or more. The chain carries TRBV19 and TRBJ2-1; 10 bases are a match to TRBD1. Per the germline V gene, CDR1 is LNHDA and CDR2 is SQIVND (reference sequence). The CDR3 spans 16 residues. V was clipped by 1 base and J by 7 bases; unmatched bases: 7. This CDR3 is CASSIVPGQGWNEQFF. CDR3 DNA: TGTGCCAGTAGTATAGTTCCGGGACAGGGGTGGAATGAGCAGTTCTTC.

This clonotype turned up a few times. This sequence joins TRBV6-2 or TRBV6-3 and TRBJ2-1; D ambiguous. The CDR3 is 16 amino acids. Germline lookup yields CDR1 MNHEY and CDR2 SVGEGT. Trimming stripped 6 bases from V and 6 bases from J, with 21 bases between. The CDR3 DNA reads TGTGCCAGCAGCCGAATGACCCGGGCCGGCTCCAATGAGCAGTTCTTC. As protein: CASSRMTRAGSNEQFF.

Sample share makes this clonotype medium-sized. The gene calls are TRBV7-9 and TRBJ2-2; tentatively, D is TRBD2 (5 bases). The germline V gene encodes CDR1 SEHNR and CDR2 FQNEAQ (reference sequence). Trimming pared 8 bases from V and 2 bases from J, leaving 12 bases between. CDR3 length equals 14 residues. In DNA, the CDR3 is TGTGCCAGCGAGGGAGCGGTAAACACCGGGGAGCTGTTTTTT. Protein: CASEGAVNTGELFF.

This clonotype was seen ten or more times. The chain has TRBV7-6 and TRBJ1-5, with a weak D call TRBD1 (5 bases). This CDR3 region has 16 residues. Per germline, CDR1 SGHVS and CDR2 FNYEAQ. V dropped 3 bases and J dropped 0 bases, with 12 bases sitting between them. The CDR3 nucleotides read TGTGCCAGCAGCTTGCGGACACCCAATAGCAATCAGCCCCAGCATTTT. Translated: CASSLRTPNSNQPQHF.

The chain combines TRBV10-3 with TRBJ2-2, with a weak D call TRBD1 (6 bases). Germline CDR1 reads ENHRY; CDR2 reads SYGVKD. V shed 5 bases and J shed 0 bases, with 16 bases lying between them. The CDR3 consists of 17 residues. The DNA of the CDR3 is TGTGCCATCAGTCGGGACATGCCCCAGACGAACACCGGGGAGCTGTTTTTT. Translation: CAISRDMPQTNTGELFF.

This clonotype was seen a handful of times. The rearrangement links TRBV27 to TRBJ1-2; TRBD1 matches at 8 bases. The V gene's germline CDR1 is MNHEY and CDR2 SMNVEV (reference sequence). This CDR3 is built from 13 residues. J gave up 4 bases and V 6 bases, and 4 bases lay outside the gene matches. CDR3 coding DNA: TGTGCCAGCAGCTCAGGGGGCGTCTATGGCTACACCTTC. It is translated as CASSSGGVYGYTF.

This clonotype was recorded at least ten times. The CDR3 loop reads CASSLGDRLSGANVLTF. The CDR3 DNA follows: TGTGCCAGCAGCTTAGGCGACAGACTCTCTGGGGCCAACGTCCTGACTTTC. The chain combines TRBV7-2 with TRBJ2-6; D possibly corresponds to TRBD1 (5 bases). Trimming left V 1 base short and J 0 bases short, with 10 bases between. The CDR3 length is 17 residues. Germline lookup yields CDR1 SGHTA and CDR2 FQGNSA.

This clonotype was recorded many times. This rearrangement joins TRBV7-2 to TRBJ2-7; TRBD1 matches at 9 bases. The CDR3 has 15 residues. Germline CDR1 and CDR2: SGHTA and FQGNSA. Trimming cost V 1 base and J 4 bases; bases outside gene matches: 5. The CDR3 protein is CASSLEGTGPYEQYF. CDR3 bases: TGTGCCAGCAGCTTAGAAGGGACAGGGCCGTACGAGCAGTACTTC.

The chain uses TRBV7-2 and TRBJ1-5, with D unclear. Germline loops: CDR1 SGHTA, CDR2 FQGNSA. This CDR3 region has 15 residues. The V gene lost 2 bases and the J gene lost 7 bases, with 15 bases spanning the gap. The CDR3 DNA sequence: TGTGCCAGCAGCTTATATTGGATAGGCGGGCAGCCCCAGCATTTT. This codes for CASSLYWIGGQPQHF.

This clonotype was picked up many times. V is TRBV7-2 and J is TRBJ2-6, with D hard to call. The germline gives CDR1 SGHTA, CDR2 FQGNSA. This CDR3 has 15 amino acids. V was pared by 7 bases and J by 0 bases, with 10 bases between. The DNA of the CDR3 is TGTGCCAGCACCCCTGGGAACTCTGGGGCCAACGTCCTGACTTTC. It codes for CASTPGNSGANVLTF.